The clone carrying this TCR beta chain showed up many times. A UMI-containing oligonucleotide was joined by 3' ligation to the TCR cDNA template. Reverse transcription used DNase-treated unsorted total RNA, aiming for roughly 1 to 1,100 ng. This entry comes from a study of naive and memory T cell subsets. V lost 4 bases to trimming and J lost 1 base, with 8 bases between them. The V gene's germline CDR1 is SGDLS and CDR2 YYNGEE. The CDR3 consists of 13 residues. Four PCR rounds used nested alpha and beta constant region primers plus the SP2 primer. Alpha and beta constant region primers primed reverse transcription for blood and skin samples. TCRdb reanalysed the UMI-ligation and nested PCR reads using MiXCR and keeps one entry per CDR3 protein. The table records tens of thousands of distinct CDR3 sequences, roughly 5.2% of them present only once.

Sample: blood. This clonotype was obtained from an adult in good health. The genes are TRBV9 and TRBJ1-1; unclear D gene. CDR3 DNA sequence: TGTGCCAGCAGCCGGACGGGGAACACTGAAGCTTTCTTT. This encodes CASSRTGNTEAFF.